The T cell receptor (beta chain) under discussion was sequenced for a study of regulatory T cells in long-lasting Graves disease. On the study more broadly: Graves' patients with a new diagnosis had received antithyroid drugs under 3 months.

CDR1 and CDR2 (germline): ENHRY, SYGVKD. This CDR3 has 14 amino acids. Trimming shortened V by 10 bases and J by 0 bases, and 15 bases separated the two germline ends. Time point in this sample: newly diagnosed GD, antithyroid drugs for less than 3 months. With RNA extracted from PBMCs as input, the TCR library was made. It was an endocrinology department in Xi'an, China, that provided the patients. For TCR beta, libraries came from iRepertoire HTBI primers and Arm-PCR of CDR3 regions. TCRdb reanalysed the multiplex PCR reads using MiXCR and keeps one entry per CDR3 protein. The repertoire holds around 230,000 distinct CDR3 sequences, with around 17% as singletons. In the case of this clonotype: No antigen is known for it.

General observations from the study: Persistent disease preferred TRBV28, TRBJ1-2 and TRBJ2-5; new disease, TRBV20-1 and TRBJ2-1.

This TCR was sampled from a female donor with Graves disease. Material: peripheral blood mononuclear cells (PBMCs), obtained at new diagnosis, from a patient treated with antithyroid drugs. The rearrangement links TRBV10-3 to TRBJ2-5; possibly TRBD2 for D (6 bases). CDR3 DNA sequence: TGTGCCAGCAGCTTCCTAGCGAACCAAGAGACCCAGTACTTC. This codes for CASSFLANQETQYF.